The T cell receptor (beta chain) described here comes from a study of OX40 agonist ivuxolimab in advanced cancers. Assay used: immunoSEQ multiplex PCR; TCRdb lists only in-frame clones, some missing. The sample has about 86,000 clones; less than 95% are singletons. Findings of the study overall: The mean number of expanded clones was higher in CD8+ T cells than in CD4+. The study observed clonal expansion of CD4+ and CD8+ blood T cells by week 6 at 0.1 to 3.0 mg/kg.

Germline loops: CDR1 SNHLY, CDR2 FYNNEI. CDR3 length: 14 residues. V shed 6 bases, J shed 1 base, and the junction held 4 bases outside the gene matches. As for this clone: Its antigen is unknown.

Researchers took blood at baseline, on cycle 4 day 1, and on cycle 7 day 1. The sequence derives from an adult with an advanced solid tumor such as melanoma, head and neck, liver or kidney cancer. The specimen comprised CD4+ or CD8+ T cells sorted from blood, sampled in a trial of the OX40 agonist ivuxolimab. The rearrangement uses TRBV2 and TRBJ2-3; 7 bases match TRBD2. The CDR3 DNA reads TGTGCCAGCAGCGGCGGGAGCGGCACAGATACGCAGTATTTT. It specifies CASSGGSGTDTQYF.